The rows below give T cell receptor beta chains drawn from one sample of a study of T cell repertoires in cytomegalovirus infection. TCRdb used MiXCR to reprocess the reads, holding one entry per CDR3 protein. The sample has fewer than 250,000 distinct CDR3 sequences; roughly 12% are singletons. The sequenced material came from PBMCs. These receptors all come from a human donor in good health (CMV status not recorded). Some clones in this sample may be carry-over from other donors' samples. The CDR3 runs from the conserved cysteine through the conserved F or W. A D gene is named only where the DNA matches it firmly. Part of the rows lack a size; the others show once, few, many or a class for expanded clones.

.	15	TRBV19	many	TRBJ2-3	TGTGCCAGTAGTATGATGCCAGGAGGTACAGATACGCAGTATTTT	CASSMMPGGTDTQYF
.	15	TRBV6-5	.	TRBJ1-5	TGTGCCATCCTAACAGGCAATTATAGCAATCAGCCCCAGCATTTT	CAILTGNYSNQPQHF
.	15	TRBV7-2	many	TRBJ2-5	TGTGCCAGCAGCTTCAATCCCGTGAGGCAAGAGACCCAGTACTTC	CASSFNPVRQETQYF
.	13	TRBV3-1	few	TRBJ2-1	TGTGCCAGCAGCCAATTTTGGGGGAATGAGCAGTTCTTC	CASSQFWGNEQFF
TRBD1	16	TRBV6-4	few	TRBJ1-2	TGTGCCAGCAGTGACCGCGGGACAGGGGGCGCCTATGGCTACACCTTC	CASSDRGTGGAYGYTF
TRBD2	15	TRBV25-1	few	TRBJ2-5	TGTGCCAGCAGTGAAGGCGGGGGGCTACAAGAGACCCAGTACTTC	CASSEGGGLQETQYF
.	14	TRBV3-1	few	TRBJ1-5	TGTGCCAGCAGCCAAGGGACGGTGAATCAGCCCCAGCATTTT	CASSQGTVNQPQHF
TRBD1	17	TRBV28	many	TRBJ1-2	TGTGCCACCAACACAAATACTCCGGGACAGGGGTTCTATGGCTACACCTTC	CATNTNTPGQGFYGYTF
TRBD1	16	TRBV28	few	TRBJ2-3	TGTGCCAGCCTTTCAGACAGGGCATCTCGCACAGATACGCAGTATTTT	CASLSDRASRTDTQYF
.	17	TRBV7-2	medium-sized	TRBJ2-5	TGTGCCAGCAGCTTAGGCACACAGGGAAGTCCTAAAGAGACCCAGTACTTC	CASSLGTQGSPKETQYF
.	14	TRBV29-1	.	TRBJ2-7	TGCAGCGTTGTTCAGTTCCGAGGGACTGGCGAGCAGTACTTC	CSVVQFRGTGEQYF
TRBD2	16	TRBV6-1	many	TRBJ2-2	TGTGCCAGCAGCTTTGGACTAGCGGGTGGAACCGGGGAGCTGTTTTTT	CASSFGLAGGTGELFF
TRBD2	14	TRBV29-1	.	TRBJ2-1	TGCAGCGTTGTAACGGGACTAGCAGGAAATGAGCAGTTCTTC	CSVVTGLAGNEQFF
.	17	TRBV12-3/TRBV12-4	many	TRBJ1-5	TGTGCCAGCAGTCTAGGGAAGACAGGTAGTGACAATCAGCCCCAGCATTTT	CASSLGKTGSDNQPQHF
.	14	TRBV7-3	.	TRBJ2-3	TGTGCCAGCAGCTTTAGCACCTACACAGATACGCAGTATTTT	CASSFSTYTDTQYF
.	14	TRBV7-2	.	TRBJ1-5	TGTGCCAGCAGCTTGGCTCTGCAGAATCAGCCCCAGCATTTT	CASSLALQNQPQHF
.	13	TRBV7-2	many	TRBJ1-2	TGTGCCAGCACCGAGAGGGGGGGCTATGGCTACACCTTC	CASTERGGYGYTF
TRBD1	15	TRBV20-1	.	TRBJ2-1	TGCAGTGCTAGAGCCGGGACAGGGGCCTACAATGAGCAGTTCTTC	CSARAGTGAYNEQFF
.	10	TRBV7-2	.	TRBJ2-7	TGTGCCGTCGGGGCCTACGAGCAGTACTTC	CAVGAYEQYF
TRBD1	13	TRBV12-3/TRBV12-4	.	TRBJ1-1	TGTGCCAGCAGAGGAGGGGGCATCACTGAAGCTTTCTTT	CASRGGGITEAFF
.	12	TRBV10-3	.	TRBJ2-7	TGTGCCATCAGTAGCTACAGCTACGAGCAGTACTTC	CAISSYSYEQYF
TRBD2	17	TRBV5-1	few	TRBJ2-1	TGCGCCAGCAGCCTCAACAGGGGCGGGAGGGCCTACAATGAGCAGTTCTTC	CASSLNRGGRAYNEQFF
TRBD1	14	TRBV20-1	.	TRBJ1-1	TGCAGTGCTAGAGGGACAGGGGGCAACACTGAAGCTTTCTTT	CSARGTGGNTEAFF
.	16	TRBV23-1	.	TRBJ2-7	TGCGCCAGCAGTCACGTATTGCCTGGGAATCAGCTCGAGCAGTACTTC	CASSHVLPGNQLEQYF
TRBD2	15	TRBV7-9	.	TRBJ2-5	TGTGCCAGCAGCTTAGTCCCGGGGAGGGCGGAGACCCAGTACTTC	CASSLVPGRAETQYF
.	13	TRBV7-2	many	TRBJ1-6	TGTGCCAGCACCCGGGACTTTGAATCACCCCTCCACTTT	CASTRDFESPLHF
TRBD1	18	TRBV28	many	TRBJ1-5	TGTGCCAGCAGTTTAGTGGGACAGTCTTCTTATAGCAATCAGCCCCAGCATTTT	CASSLVGQSSYSNQPQHF
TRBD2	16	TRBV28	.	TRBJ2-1	TGTGCCAGCAGCCGGATGAGAAGACTAGCGGGAGTTGAGCAGTTCTTC	CASSRMRRLAGVEQFF
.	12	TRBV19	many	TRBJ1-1	TGTGCCAGTAGTATCTCGAACACTGAAGCTTTCTTT	CASSISNTEAFF
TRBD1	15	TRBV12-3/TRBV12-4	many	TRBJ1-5	TGTGCCAGCATTCGCCGGGACAGGGGGAATCAGCCCCAGCATTTT	CASIRRDRGNQPQHF
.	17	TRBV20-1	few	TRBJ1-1	TGCAGTGCTCGAATCCTACCATCCGTCCTCATGAACACTGAAGCTTTCTTT	CSARILPSVLMNTEAFF
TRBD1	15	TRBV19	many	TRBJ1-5	TGTGCCAGCGCGGACAGGGGTTATAGCAATCAGCCCCAGCATTTT	CASADRGYSNQPQHF
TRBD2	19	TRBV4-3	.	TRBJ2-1	TGCGCCAGCAGCCAAGATTCAAGCGGGAGGGCGGACTCCTACAATGAGCAGTTCTTC	CASSQDSSGRADSYNEQFF
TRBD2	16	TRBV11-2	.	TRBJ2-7	TGTGCCAGCAGCTTAGGGACTAGATCGAGCTCCTACGAGCAGTACTTC	CASSLGTRSSSYEQYF
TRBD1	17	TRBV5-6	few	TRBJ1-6	TGTGCCAGCACCCCGGGACAGAGCGGCTCCTATAATTCACCCCTCCACTTT	CASTPGQSGSYNSPLHF
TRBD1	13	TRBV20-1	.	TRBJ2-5	TGCAGTGCTGACAGGGTCCTAATGGAGACCCAGTACTTC	CSADRVLMETQYF
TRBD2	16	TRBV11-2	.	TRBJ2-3	TGTGCCAGCAGCCCCTGGACTAGCGGGAGGACAGATACGCAGTATTTT	CASSPWTSGRTDTQYF
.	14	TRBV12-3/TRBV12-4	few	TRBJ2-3	TGTGCCAGCAGTTCGGCTGGGTGGGCAGATACGCAGTATTTT	CASSSAGWADTQYF
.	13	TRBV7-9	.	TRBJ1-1	TGTGCCAGCAGCTGGCAGGTTGGCACTGAAGCTTTCTTT	CASSWQVGTEAFF
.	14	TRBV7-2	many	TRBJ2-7	TGTGCCAGCAGCTTAGCCGTTAGCAATTACGAGCAGTACTTC	CASSLAVSNYEQYF
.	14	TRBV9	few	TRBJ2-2	TGTGCCAGCAGCCAAGCACCGAACACCGGGGAGCTGTTTTTT	CASSQAPNTGELFF
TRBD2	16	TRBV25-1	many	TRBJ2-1	TGTGCCAGCAGCGACACTAGCGGGAGATCGTACAATGAGCAGTTCTTC	CASSDTSGRSYNEQFF
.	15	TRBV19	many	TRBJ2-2	TGTGCCAGTAGTTCCGGGACACGGAACACCGGGGAGCTGTTTTTT	CASSSGTRNTGELFF
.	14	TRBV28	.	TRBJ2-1	TGTGCCAGCAGTCCTTGGGGGGTTGCCAATGAGCAGTTCTTC	CASSPWGVANEQFF